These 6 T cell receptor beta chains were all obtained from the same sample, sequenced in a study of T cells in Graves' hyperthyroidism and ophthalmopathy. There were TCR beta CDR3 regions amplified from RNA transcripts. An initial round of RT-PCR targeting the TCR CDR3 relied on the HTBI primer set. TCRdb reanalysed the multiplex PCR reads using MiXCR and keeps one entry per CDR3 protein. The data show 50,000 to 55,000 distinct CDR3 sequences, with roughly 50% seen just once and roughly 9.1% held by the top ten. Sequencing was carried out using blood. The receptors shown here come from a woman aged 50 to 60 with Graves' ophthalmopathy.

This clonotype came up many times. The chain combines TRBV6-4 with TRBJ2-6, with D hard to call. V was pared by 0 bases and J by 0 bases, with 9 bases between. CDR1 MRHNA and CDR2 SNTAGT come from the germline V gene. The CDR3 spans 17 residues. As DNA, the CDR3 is TGTGCCAGCAGTGACTCGGCCAGAAGCTCTGGGGCCAACGTCCTGACTTTC. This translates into CASSDSARSSGANVLTF.

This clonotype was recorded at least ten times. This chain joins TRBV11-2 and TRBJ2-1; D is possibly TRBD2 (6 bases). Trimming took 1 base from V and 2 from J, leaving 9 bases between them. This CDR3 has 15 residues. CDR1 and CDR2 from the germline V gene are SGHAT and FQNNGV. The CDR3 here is CASSLGGLAYNEQFF. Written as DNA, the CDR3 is TGTGCCAGCAGCTTAGGGGGACTTGCCTACAATGAGCAGTTCTTC.

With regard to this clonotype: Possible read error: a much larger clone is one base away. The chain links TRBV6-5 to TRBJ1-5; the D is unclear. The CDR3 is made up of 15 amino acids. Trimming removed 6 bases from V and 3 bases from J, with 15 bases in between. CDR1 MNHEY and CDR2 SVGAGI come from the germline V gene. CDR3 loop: CASRPVQCTNQPQHF. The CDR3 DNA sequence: TGTGCCAGCAGGCCCGTTCAGTGCACCAATCAGCCCCAGCATTTT.

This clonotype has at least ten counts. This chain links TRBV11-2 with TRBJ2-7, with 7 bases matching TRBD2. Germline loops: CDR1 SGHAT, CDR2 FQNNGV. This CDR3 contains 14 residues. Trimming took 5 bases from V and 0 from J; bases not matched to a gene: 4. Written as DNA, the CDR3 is TGTGCCAGCAGCGAATGGGGGGGCTCCTACGAGCAGTACTTC. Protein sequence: CASSEWGGSYEQYF.

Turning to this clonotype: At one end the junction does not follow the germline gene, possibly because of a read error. The CDR3 spells CSASIGRGTNEKLFF. The CDR3, as DNA: TGCAGCGCTAGTATCGGGCGAGGAACTAATGAAAAGCTGTTTTTT. V usage is TRBV29-1 and J usage is TRBJ1-4; D call uncertain. The CDR3 has 15 amino acids. CDR1 SQVTM and CDR2 ANQGSEA come from the germline V gene.

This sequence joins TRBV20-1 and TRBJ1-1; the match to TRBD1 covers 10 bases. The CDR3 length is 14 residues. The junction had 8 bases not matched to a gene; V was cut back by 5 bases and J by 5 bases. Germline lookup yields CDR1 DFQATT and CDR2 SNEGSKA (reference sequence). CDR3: CSAYRDRGGTEAFF. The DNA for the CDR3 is TGCAGTGCTTACCGGGACAGGGGTGGGACTGAAGCTTTCTTT.